This T cell receptor beta chain comes out of a study of CD8+ T cells in alopecia areata. Findings and limits, study-wide: Scalp samples also yield sequences from resident alphabeta T cells of normal skin. Higher clonality and more expanded CD8+ clones appeared in lesional than normal scalp.

Treatment denoted: oral pan-JAK inhibitor, 5-10 mg twice daily. cDNA prepared by RNA extraction and subsequent reverse transcription served as the template for sequencing. Measured with immunoSEQ multiplex PCR; TCRdb has only the in-frame clones, and not every one. The sample has approximately 200,000 clones, about 60% seen once. The CDR3 totals 15 residues. The germline V gene encodes CDR1 MGHDK and CDR2 SYGVNS. V lost 2 bases and J lost 0, with 9 bases in between. This clone was counted a single time. Its antigen is still unknown. The chain has TRBV25-1 and TRBJ2-3; tentatively, D is TRBD2 (6 bases). This clonotype originated in a human donor with alopecia areata. Sequenced here: CD4+ T cells sorted from blood, sampled at week 4, from a patient treated with tofacitinib. Here the CDR3 DNA reads TGTGCCAGCAGTGAAAGTCGGGGGAGCACAGATACGCAGTATTTT. Translated: CASSESRGSTDTQYF. Filled out from reference TRBV25-1 and TRBJ2-3, the complete variable domain reads EADIYQTPRYLVIGTGKKITLECSQTMGHDKMYWYQQDPGMELHLIHYSYGVNSTEKGDLSSESTVSRIRTEHFPLTLESARPSHTSQYLCASSESRGSTDTQYFGPGTRLTVL.